This T cell receptor (beta chain) was identified in a study of identical twins. Germline CDR1 is MDHEN and CDR2 is SYDVKM. The CDR3 extends over 12 amino acids. V lost 6 bases and J 12 bases, leaving 12 bases between the germline ends. This clonotype has a handful of counts. Its target is unknown. General observations from the study: Within twin pairs, the out-of-frame alpha sequences they shared showed excess low generation probability. In drawing conclusions, the study used cross-sectional statistical analysis and did not follow the same donors. While abundant cord blood beta clonotypes carried fewer insertions, memory repertoires showed no such pattern.

Each CDR3 protein is one row after TCRdb ran MiXCR on the 5' RACE reads. The table includes 1.5 million or so distinct CDR3 sequences, more than 30% detected once. The receptor was isolated from a newborn girl in good health. Sequences were obtained from cord blood. The rearrangement links TRBV28 to TRBJ1-6; perhaps TRBD1 as D (5 bases). Written as DNA, the CDR3 is TGTGCCAGCAGAATACCTCAGGGACCCCTCCACTTT. Translating gives CASRIPQGPLHF.